What follows is one T cell receptor beta chain and its context. Assay version v3.0 of immunoSEQ was used, and it was run at survey level. Here immunoSEQ multiplex PCR was the method, and the copy in TCRdb shows in-frame clones only, minus some. The profile shows 25,000 to 40,000 clones, roughly 97% of them singletons. The data stem from a study of long-term antiretroviral therapy in people with HIV. Germline V gene sequence: CDR1 SEHNR, CDR2 FQNEAQ (reference sequence). V lost 1 base to trimming and J lost 6 bases, with 15 bases between them. The CDR3 consists of 15 residues. The source was unsorted PBMCs, collected 7.6 years after starting antiretroviral therapy. The rearrangement links TRBV7-9 to TRBJ1-2; D gene ambiguous. The sequence was obtained from a man aged 30 to 39 with HIV. The CDR3 loop is CASSLVGVPWDGYTF. CDR3 nucleotide sequence: TGTGCCAGCAGCTTAGTAGGCGTCCCCTGGGATGGCTACACCTTC.